This T cell receptor (beta chain) comes out of a study of CD8+ T cells in alopecia areata. The authors extracted RNA and reverse transcribed it into cDNA as the sequencing template. Sequencing was performed with immunoSEQ multiplex PCR; in TCRdb, only in-frame clones are kept and a portion is missing. The sample lists 150,000 to 200,000 clones; approximately 49% were seen once. Treatment meaning: oral pan-JAK inhibitor, 5-10 mg twice daily. The CDR3 covers 14 residues. With 6 bases removed from V and 0 bases from J, the gap between germline ends came to 11 bases. Per the germline V gene, CDR1 is SEHNR and CDR2 is FQNEAQ (reference sequence).

The source material was CD8+ T cells sorted from blood, sampled around week 53, from a patient treated with tofacitinib. V gene TRBV7-9 combines with J gene TRBJ1-1, with D hard to call. The clonotype comes from a human donor with alopecia areata. Written as DNA, the CDR3 is TGTGCCAGCAGATATCCAGATATGAACACTGAAGCTTTCTTT. Translating it yields CASRYPDMNTEAFF.